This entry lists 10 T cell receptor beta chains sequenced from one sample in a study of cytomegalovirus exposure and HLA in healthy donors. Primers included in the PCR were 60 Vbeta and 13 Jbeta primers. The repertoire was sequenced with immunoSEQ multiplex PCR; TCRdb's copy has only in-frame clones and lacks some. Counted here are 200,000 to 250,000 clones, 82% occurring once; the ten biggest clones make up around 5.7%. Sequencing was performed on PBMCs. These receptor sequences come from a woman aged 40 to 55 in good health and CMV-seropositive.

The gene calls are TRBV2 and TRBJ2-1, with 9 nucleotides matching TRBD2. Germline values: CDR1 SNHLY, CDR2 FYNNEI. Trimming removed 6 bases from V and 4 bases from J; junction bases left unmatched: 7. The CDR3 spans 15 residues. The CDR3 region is CASSPGLAGYNEQFF. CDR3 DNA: TGTGCCAGCAGCCCGGGGCTAGCGGGGTACAATGAGCAGTTCTTC.

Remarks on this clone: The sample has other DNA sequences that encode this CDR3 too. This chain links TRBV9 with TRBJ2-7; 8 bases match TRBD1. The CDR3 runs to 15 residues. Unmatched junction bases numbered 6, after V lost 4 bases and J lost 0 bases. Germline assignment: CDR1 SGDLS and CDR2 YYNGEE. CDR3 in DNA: TGTGCCAGCAGCCCGCGGACAGGGAGCTCCTACGAGCAGTACTTC. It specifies CASSPRTGSSYEQYF.

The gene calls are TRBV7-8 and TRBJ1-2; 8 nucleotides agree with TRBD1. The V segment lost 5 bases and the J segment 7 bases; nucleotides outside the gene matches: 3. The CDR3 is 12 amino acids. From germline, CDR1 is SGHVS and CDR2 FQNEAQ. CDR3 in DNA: TGTGCCAGCAGCATAGACAGGGGTGGCTACACCTTC. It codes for CASSIDRGGYTF.

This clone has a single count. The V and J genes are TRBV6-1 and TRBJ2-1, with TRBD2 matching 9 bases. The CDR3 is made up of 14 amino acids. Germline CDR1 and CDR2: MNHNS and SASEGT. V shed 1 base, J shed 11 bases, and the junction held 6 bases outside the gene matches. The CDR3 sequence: CASSEGTSVHKQFF. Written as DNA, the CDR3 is TGTGCCAGCAGTGAAGGGACTAGCGTTCATAAGCAGTTCTTC.

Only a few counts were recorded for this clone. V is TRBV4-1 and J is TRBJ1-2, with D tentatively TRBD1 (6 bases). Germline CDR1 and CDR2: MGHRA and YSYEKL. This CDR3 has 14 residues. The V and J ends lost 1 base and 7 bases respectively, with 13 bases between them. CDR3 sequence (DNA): TGCGCCAGCAGCCAAGCCGGGGACATCCGTGGCTACACCTTC. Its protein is CASSQAGDIRGYTF.

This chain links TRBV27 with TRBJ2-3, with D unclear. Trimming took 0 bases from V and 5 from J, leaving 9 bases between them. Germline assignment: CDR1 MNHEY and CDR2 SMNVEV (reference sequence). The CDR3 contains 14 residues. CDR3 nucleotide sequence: TGTGCCAGCAGTTTATCGACTCTGGGAGATACGCAGTATTTT. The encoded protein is CASSLSTLGDTQYF.

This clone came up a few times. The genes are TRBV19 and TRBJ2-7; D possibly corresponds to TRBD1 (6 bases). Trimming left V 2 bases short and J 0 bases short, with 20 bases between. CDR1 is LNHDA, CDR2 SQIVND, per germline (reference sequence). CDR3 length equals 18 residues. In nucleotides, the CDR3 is TGTGCCAGTAGTATAAGCGTGGGGGCGCCTGCCACCTCCTACGAGCAGTACTTC. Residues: CASSISVGAPATSYEQYF.

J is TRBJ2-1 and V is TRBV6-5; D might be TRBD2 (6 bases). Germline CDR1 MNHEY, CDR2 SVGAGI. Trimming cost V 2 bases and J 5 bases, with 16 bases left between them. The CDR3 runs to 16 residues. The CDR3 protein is CASSYEPGLPHNEQFF. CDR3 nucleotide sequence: TGTGCCAGCAGTTACGAACCGGGACTCCCTCACAATGAGCAGTTCTTC.

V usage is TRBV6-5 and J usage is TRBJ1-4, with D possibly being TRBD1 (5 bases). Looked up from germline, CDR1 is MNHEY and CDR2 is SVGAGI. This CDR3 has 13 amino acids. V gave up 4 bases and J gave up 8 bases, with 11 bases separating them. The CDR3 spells CASSSQGLEKLFF. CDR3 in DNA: TGTGCCAGCAGTTCTCAGGGACTAGAAAAACTGTTTTTT.

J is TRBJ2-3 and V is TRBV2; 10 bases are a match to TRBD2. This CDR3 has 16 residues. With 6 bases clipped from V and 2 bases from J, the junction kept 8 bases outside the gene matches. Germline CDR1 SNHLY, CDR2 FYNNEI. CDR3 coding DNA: TGTGCCAGCAGAGCAGAGCGGGGGGGCACCACAGATACGCAGTATTTT. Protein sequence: CASRAERGGTTDTQYF. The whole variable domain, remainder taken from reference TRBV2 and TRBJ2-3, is EPEVTQTPSHQVTQMGQEVILRCVPISNHLYFYWYRQILGQKVEFLVSFYNNEISEKSEIFDDQFSVERPDGSNFTLKIRSTKLEDSAMYFCASRAERGGTTDTQYFGPGTRLTVL.